The T cell receptor (beta chain) under discussion was sequenced for a study of cytomegalovirus exposure and HLA in healthy donors. Overall study results and limits: A few V segments could not be told apart, such as TRBV6-2 and TRBV6-3, and were left out.

This clone was counted once. Its target is not known. This same CDR3 is encoded by further DNA sequences in the sample. Primers included in the PCR were 60 Vbeta and 13 Jbeta primers. Assay used: immunoSEQ multiplex PCR; TCRdb lists only in-frame clones, some missing. The sample includes 60,000 to 70,000 clones, over 60% of them seen just once. Healthy bone marrow donors supplied every sample. This CDR3 has 14 amino acids. Germline V gene lookup returns CDR1 MDHEN and CDR2 SYDVKM. With 3 bases clipped from V and 4 bases from J, the junction kept 4 bases outside the gene matches. The sample consisted of PBMCs. This TCR derives from a woman in her 50s in good health and CMV-seronegative. The V and J genes are TRBV28 and TRBJ1-1; 8 bases are shared with TRBD1. CDR3 amino acids: CASSLVTGGTEAFF. Written as DNA, the CDR3 is TGTGCCAGCAGTTTGGTCACAGGGGGCACTGAAGCTTTCTTT.